This paragraph covers one T cell receptor beta chain sequence. Its antigen is undetermined. This sample was included in a study of OX40 agonist ivuxolimab in advanced cancers. Study-wide points: Among the lowest peripheral clonal expansion occurred in 0.1-3.0 mg/kg partial responders.

V was trimmed by 0 bases and J by 3 bases, leaving 8 bases between them. Germline V lookup: CDR1 MGHRA, CDR2 YSYEKL. This CDR3 is 14 amino acids long. Some clones are missing from TCRdb's copy, which holds only in-frame ones; the method was immunoSEQ multiplex PCR. The profile shows tens of thousands of clones, more than 75% of them singletons. This chain uses TRBV4-1 with TRBJ2-5, with D unresolved. The sequence was obtained from an adult with an advanced solid tumor such as melanoma, head and neck, liver or kidney cancer. The material sequenced was CD4+ or CD8+ T cells sorted from blood, taken in a trial of the OX40 agonist ivuxolimab. Here the CDR3 reads CASSQDLLKETQYF. Here the CDR3 DNA reads TGCGCCAGCAGCCAAGATCTGCTGAAAGAGACCCAGTACTTC.